The present T cell receptor beta chain was sequenced within a study of blood T cell repertoires in COVID-19. As for the study in general: From T cells, B-cell-depleted T cells, or PBMCs came the material, which was cDNA or gDNA.

Sequenced by immunoSEQ multiplex PCR; TCRdb stores in-frame clones only, minus some. The sample consists of some 320,000 clones, about nine tenths of them appearing once. With V trimmed by 3 bases and J by 8 bases, 16 bases remained unmatched. CDR1 SGDLS and CDR2 YYNGEE come from the germline V gene. This CDR3 has 16 amino acids. The study assigned cohorts using participant-reported clinical history. Sequencing was done on a sample of PBMCs or T cells enriched from blood (not recorded which). This receptor was identified in a man between 60 and 75 years old who had recovered from COVID-19. This chain connects TRBV9 to TRBJ1-2; 7 bases align to TRBD1. Written as DNA, the CDR3 is TGTGCCAGCAGCGAGGCCTGGGCGGGACAGTCGTCCGGCTACACCTTC. Its translation is CASSEAWAGQSSGYTF.